These 27 T cell receptor beta chains originate from one sample sequenced in a study of shared clonotypes between healthy human individuals (dated by TCRdb to about 2020). Library preparation used the immunoSEQ multiplex PCR assay. This immuneACCESS table, as held by TCRdb, lists in-frame sequences with V and J called but not all clones. Of the missing ones, under half trace to an unresolved V gene in checked studies; the others have no known cause. The sample table holds a few million clones, of which approximately 95% were seen once. Jointly, the top ten make up 0.35% to 0.5% of the sample. The source material was naive CD4+ T cells from PBMCs. Sample cell subset or site, as interpreted from the label and publication: CD45RA+ positively selected. The origin of the receptors is a man aged 18 to 35 in good health. Some clones in this sample may be carry-over from other donors' samples.

V gene TRBV6-1 combines with J gene TRBJ1-1; no clear D gene. CDR1 is MNHNS and CDR2 is SASEGT in the germline V gene. The CDR3 consists of 13 residues. The germline V and J ends were trimmed by 1 base and 4 bases, with 7 bases remaining between them. This CDR3 is CASSEVLPTEAFF. The CDR3 DNA sequence: TGTGCCAGCAGTGAAGTCTTGCCCACTGAAGCTTTCTTT.

The CDR3 coding sequence is TGCGCCAGCAGCCAAGATTTGCAAATGGTACTAGCGGGAGGGGAGACCCAGTACTTC. Translation gives CASSQDLQMVLAGGETQYF. The J gene is TRBJ2-5, the V gene TRBV4-1; 13 nucleotides agree with TRBD2. The V and J ends lost 0 bases and 5 bases, in that order; junction bases with no gene match: 12. Germline CDR1 reads MGHRA; CDR2 reads YSYEKL. This CDR3 spans 19 amino acids.

This clone is a singleton in its sample. The chain employs TRBV6-5 and TRBJ1-5; 7 nucleotides match TRBD1. The germline CDR1 and CDR2 sequences are MNHEY and SVGAGI. The CDR3 has 14 residues. V lost 4 bases, J lost 6 bases, and 6 bases stayed unmatched. The CDR3 nucleotides are TGTGCCAGCAGTTTGGACAGGCTGACTCAGCCCCAGCATTTT. This translates into CASSLDRLTQPQHF.

Worth noting for this clone: The same CDR3 also results from other DNA sequences found in this sample. This sequence joins TRBV6-5 and TRBJ1-1, with D maybe TRBD1 (5 bases). The CDR3 is 15 residues long. Trimming took 6 bases from V and 1 from J, leaving 15 bases between them. Per germline, CDR1 MNHEY and CDR2 SVGAGI. The CDR3 DNA sequence: TGTGCCAGCAGCCCGTCACGGGGGGGGAACACTGAAGCTTTCTTT. It translates to CASSPSRGGNTEAFF.

This chain joins TRBV14 and TRBJ2-3, with D unclear. Germline V gives CDR1 SGHDN, CDR2 FVKESK. This CDR3 is 14 amino acids long. V gave up 2 bases and J gave up 1 base, with 7 bases separating them. CDR3 bases: TGTGCCAGCAGCCAAATGTTGGGCACAGATACGCAGTATTTT. This codes for CASSQMLGTDTQYF.

This chain joins TRBV11-2 and TRBJ2-1, with 7 nucleotides matching TRBD1. The J segment lost 3 bases and the V segment lost 5 bases, leaving 4 bases of the junction unmatched. The V gene's germline CDR1 is SGHAT and CDR2 FQNNGV. The CDR3 is 14 amino acids. The DNA for the CDR3 is TGTGCCAGCAGCCCCGGGGACAGCTACAATGAGCAGTTCTTC. The encoded protein is CASSPGDSYNEQFF.

The chain carries TRBV30 and TRBJ2-4; D possibly matches TRBD1 or TRBD2 (6 bases each). The CDR3 runs to 17 residues. CDR1 is GTSNPN, CDR2 SVGIG, per germline (reference sequence). Trimming shortened V by 3 bases and J by 2 bases, and 20 bases separated the two germline ends. The CDR3 loop is CAWRGAAGEVTKNIQYF. CDR3 sequence (DNA): TGTGCCTGGAGGGGGGCCGCCGGGGAGGTAACCAAAAACATTCAGTACTTC.

This chain uses TRBV6-6 with TRBJ2-5; TRBD2 is a possible D gene (5 bases). Germline V gene data show CDR1 as MNHNY and CDR2 as SVGAGI (reference sequence). CDR3 length equals 14 residues. V was cut by 0 bases and J by 5 bases, with 10 bases left in between. The CDR3 region is CASSYSASGETQYF. CDR3 sequence (DNA): TGTGCCAGCAGTTACTCGGCATCGGGGGAGACCCAGTACTTC.

This sequence joins TRBV11-3 and TRBJ2-1; possibly TRBD1 for D (6 bases). V shed 5 bases and J shed 3 bases, with 17 bases lying between them. The length of the CDR3 is 16 residues. Germline-derived CDR1 and CDR2 are SGHNT and YENEEA. The CDR3 spells CASSPDRNPIYNEQFF. The CDR3 coding sequence is TGTGCCAGCAGCCCAGACAGGAACCCAATCTACAATGAGCAGTTCTTC.

The chain couples TRBV9 to TRBJ2-3; TRBD2 matches at 7 bases. Germline values: CDR1 SGDLS, CDR2 YYNGEE. The CDR3 extends over 17 amino acids. The J segment lost 5 bases and the V segment lost 1 base, leaving 13 bases of the junction unmatched. This chain's CDR3 is CASSVSPSGASGDTQYF. The CDR3 nucleotides read TGTGCCAGCAGCGTATCGCCCTCCGGGGCTAGCGGAGATACGCAGTATTTT.

The V gene is TRBV11-3, the J gene TRBJ2-7, with 13 positions matching TRBD2. The junction had 2 bases not matched to a gene; V was cut back by 2 bases and J by 7 bases. Germline V CDR1 and CDR2: SGHNT, YENEEA. The CDR3 is 14 amino acids. The CDR3 nucleotides are TGTGCCAGCAGCTTACGACTAGCGGGAGGAGAGCAGTACTTC. Its translation is CASSLRLAGGEQYF.

The rearrangement joins TRBV11-3 to TRBJ2-2; possible D gene TRBD2, 5 bases. Germline values: CDR1 SGHNT, CDR2 YENEEA. With 4 bases removed from V and 4 bases from J, the gap between germline ends came to 19 bases. The CDR3 loop spans 17 amino acids. For the CDR3, the DNA is TGTGCCAGCAGCTCTGGATATGGGAGTGGAGGCACCGGGGAGCTGTTTTTT. It is translated as CASSSGYGSGGTGELFF.

The CDR3 is CASSGAGLQETQYF. The CDR3 coding sequence is TGTGCCAGCAGTGGTGCAGGGCTCCAAGAGACCCAGTACTTC. The J gene is TRBJ2-5, the V gene TRBV28, with TRBD1 as a possible D gene (5 bases). This CDR3 comprises 14 residues. Germline assignment: CDR1 MDHEN and CDR2 SYDVKM. Deletions cut 5 bases from V and 1 base from J, with 11 bases between.

A remark on this clone: Other nucleotide sequences in the sample specify the same CDR3. The chain joins TRBV5-1 to TRBJ1-1; D gene ambiguous. This CDR3 region has 13 residues. The ends were cut back, 0 bases at V and 5 bases at J, with 8 bases in the middle. Germline lookup yields CDR1 SGHRS and CDR2 YFSETQ. For the CDR3, the DNA is TGCGCCAGCAGCTTGGGCTGGGATACTGAAGCTTTCTTT. This translates into CASSLGWDTEAFF.

The genes are TRBV4-1 and TRBJ1-3; D is unresolved. The germline V gene encodes CDR1 MGHRA and CDR2 YSYEKL. The CDR3 sequence is 13 residues long. V lost 1 base to trimming and J lost 3 bases, with 4 bases between them. CDR3 sequence: CASSQVFGNTIYF. The CDR3 nucleotides read TGCGCCAGCAGCCAAGTGTTTGGAAACACCATATATTTT.

V gene TRBV4-1 combines with J gene TRBJ1-2; the D is unclear. CDR1 is MGHRA, CDR2 YSYEKL, per germline. The CDR3 is 13 amino acids. V lost 2 bases and J lost 3, with 7 bases in between. Here the CDR3 reads CASSQKEDYGYTF. The CDR3 DNA sequence: TGCGCCAGCAGCCAAAAGGAGGACTATGGCTACACCTTC.

This chain links TRBV5-1 with TRBJ2-2; D is uncertain. Germline CDR1 and CDR2: SGHRS and YFSETQ. V shed 0 bases and J shed 7 bases, with 4 bases lying between them. This CDR3 has 12 amino acids. CDR3 nucleotides: TGCGCCAGCAGCTTGGTTGACGGGGAGCTGTTTTTT. Protein sequence: CASSLVDGELFF.

This clone was seen only a few times. The rearrangement joins TRBV27 to TRBJ1-1, with a tentative D call TRBD1 (5 bases). Germline values: CDR1 MNHEY, CDR2 SMNVEV (reference sequence). The CDR3 covers 15 residues. The V and J ends lost 4 bases and 7 bases respectively, with 19 bases between them. This chain's CDR3 is CASSSLRVAGHEAFF. DNA of the CDR3: TGTGCCAGCAGTTCCCTCAGGGTAGCAGGACATGAAGCTTTCTTT.

In its sample, this clone was seen once. The gene calls are TRBV25-1 and TRBJ2-3, with D unclear. Trimming shortened V by 2 bases and J by 6 bases, and 9 bases separated the two germline ends. This CDR3 is built from 13 residues. Germline CDR1 and CDR2: MGHDK and SYGVNS. The CDR3 is CASSEPARDTQYF. The CDR3 nucleotides are TGTGCCAGCAGTGAACCCGCCAGGGATACGCAGTATTTT.

The genes are TRBV7-9 and TRBJ1-5; D remains unclear. The CDR3 loop spans 12 amino acids. CDR1 SEHNR and CDR2 FQNEAQ come from the germline V gene (reference sequence). V was clipped by 3 bases and J by 5 bases, with 5 bases between them. Here the CDR3 DNA reads TGTGCCAGCAGCTTTTCCTATCAGCCCCAGCATTTT. Its translation: CASSFSYQPQHF.

The V call is TRBV5-4, the J call TRBJ2-1, with 11 bases matching TRBD2. Germline V lookup: CDR1 SGHNT, CDR2 YYREEE (reference sequence). The CDR3 contains 15 residues. V was clipped by 5 bases and J by 5 bases; unmatched bases: 6. The DNA of the CDR3 is TGTGCCAGCAGGGATAGCGGGAGGGAGAACAATGAGCAGTTCTTC. This codes for CASRDSGRENNEQFF.

V usage is TRBV6-4 and J usage is TRBJ1-3, with a tentative D call TRBD1 (6 bases). The CDR3 runs to 17 residues. Germline-derived CDR1 and CDR2 are MRHNA and SNTAGT. V was clipped by 7 bases and J by 0 bases, with 19 bases between them. CDR3 DNA: TGTGCCAGCATGGAAGGGGGGGGCTCAAGCTCTGGAAACACCATATATTTT. It yields the protein CASMEGGGSSSGNTIYF.

In the case of this clone: Other DNA sequences within the sample encode an identical CDR3. J is TRBJ1-5 and V is TRBV14; maybe TRBD1 (5 bases). The CDR3 sequence is 14 residues long. Trimming took off 1 base at V and 4 bases at J, with 8 bases between the two ends. Germline CDR1 is SGHDN and CDR2 is FVKESK. The CDR3 nucleotides are TGTGCCAGCAGCCAAGCAGGGAGGAATCAGCCCCAGCATTTT. This codes for CASSQAGRNQPQHF.

V and J are TRBV19 and TRBJ1-4; the D gene is possibly TRBD1 (5 bases). CDR3 length: 14 amino acids. Germline CDR1 reads LNHDA; CDR2 reads SQIVND (reference sequence). Trimming pared 5 bases from V and 8 bases from J, leaving 15 bases between. The chain's CDR3 is CASSGGGAGEKLFF. CDR3 sequence (DNA): TGTGCCAGTAGTGGCGGCGGGGCTGGCGAAAAACTGTTTTTT.

The chain uses TRBV5-1 and TRBJ2-7; TRBD2 matches at 11 bases. In germline, CDR1 is SGHRS, CDR2 YFSETQ. The trim removed 2 bases at V and 5 bases at J, leaving 9 bases unmatched. The CDR3 runs 16 residues. In DNA form, the CDR3 reads TGCGCCAGCAGCTTAGTAGCGGGAGGGCCTTCGGACGAGCAGTACTTC. It yields the protein CASSLVAGGPSDEQYF.

Concerning this clone: The same CDR3 arises from other DNA sequences in this sample as well. This chain joins TRBV6-1 and TRBJ2-2; TRBD1 aligns across 7 bases. CDR1 and CDR2 from the germline V gene are MNHNS and SASEGT. There are 15 residues in the CDR3. V shed 7 bases and J 1 base; nucleotides not matched to a gene: 6. The CDR3 loop reads CASNPGQRNTGELFF. The CDR3 bases are TGTGCCAGCAACCCGGGACAGCGGAACACCGGGGAGCTGTTTTTT.

This chain uses TRBV9 with TRBJ1-2, with a tentative D call TRBD1 (5 bases). The CDR3 has 14 amino acids. The V gene's germline CDR1 is SGDLS and CDR2 YYNGEE. Trimming stripped 4 bases from V and 3 bases from J, with 13 bases between. The CDR3 bases are TGTGCCAGCAGCTCCCTCAGGGAAGACTATGGCTACACCTTC. It yields the protein CASSSLREDYGYTF. The whole variable domain, remainder taken from reference TRBV9 and TRBJ1-2, is DSGVTQTPKHLITATGQRVTLRCSPRSGDLSVYWYQQSLDQGLQFLIQYYNGEERAKGNILERFSAQQFPDLHSELNLSSLELGDSALYFCASSSLREDYGYTFGSGTRLTVV.